What follows are 22 T cell receptor beta chains derived from one specimen sequenced in a study of blood T cell repertoires in COVID-19. Clones were sequenced by immunoSEQ multiplex PCR, and TCRdb holds only the in-frame ones, with some missing. The sample lists 70,000 or so clones, 87% occurring once. Material: peripheral blood. The receptors here all came from a woman under 30 with acute or convalescent COVID-19.

The rearrangement links TRBV28 to TRBJ2-3, with 10 bases fitting TRBD1. Germline V lookup: CDR1 MDHEN, CDR2 SYDVKM. The CDR3 has 16 residues. J gave up 2 bases and V 4 bases, and 6 bases lay outside the gene matches. The CDR3 protein is CASSSPGTGDTDTQYF. For the CDR3, the DNA is TGTGCCAGCAGTTCCCCCGGGACAGGGGACACAGATACGCAGTATTTT.

The gene calls are TRBV15 and TRBJ1-4, with D perhaps matching TRBD1 (6 bases). Trimming removed 6 bases at V and 1 base at J, with 9 bases between. CDR1 and CDR2 from the germline V gene are LNHNV and YYDKDF (reference sequence). The CDR3 contains 14 residues. In nucleotides, the CDR3 is TGTGCCACCAGACGGGACAAAACTAATGAAAAACTGTTTTTT. This codes for CATRRDKTNEKLFF.

The table lists this clone with a few counts. Other DNA sequences in this specimen translate into the identical CDR3. V usage is TRBV14 and J usage is TRBJ1-3; D gene uncertain. Trimming removed 1 base at V and 4 bases at J, with 5 bases between. The CDR3 sequence is 13 residues long. Germline-derived CDR1 and CDR2 are SGHDN and FVKESK. The CDR3 reads CASSQAGGNTIYF. CDR3 coding DNA: TGTGCCAGCAGCCAAGCCGGGGGAAACACCATATATTTT.

J is TRBJ2-5 and V is TRBV19; 10 positions agree with TRBD1. V lost 10 bases and J lost 9; bases outside the gene matches: 11. CDR3 size: 13 residues. CDR1 is LNHDA and CDR2 is SQIVND in the germline V gene (reference sequence). As DNA, the CDR3 is TGTGCCACTAAAAAATCGGGGACAGGGGCCCAGTACTTC. This gives the protein CATKKSGTGAQYF.

This clone was picked up one time. J is TRBJ2-1 and V is TRBV4-1, with 10 bases identical to TRBD2. From germline, CDR1 is MGHRA and CDR2 YSYEKL. The trim removed 4 bases at V and 5 bases at J, leaving 11 bases unmatched. There are 17 residues in the CDR3. CDR3 sequence: CASSPQPSGGWNNEQFF. The CDR3 region has the DNA TGCGCCAGCAGCCCCCAGCCTAGCGGGGGTTGGAACAATGAGCAGTTCTTC.

This chain connects TRBV2 to TRBJ2-7; 8 bases align to TRBD1. Germline assignment: CDR1 SNHLY and CDR2 FYNNEI. The V and J ends lost 1 base and 2 bases, in that order; junction bases with no gene match: 7. This CDR3 comprises 16 residues. CDR3 bases: TGTGCCAGCAGTGAAGAAGCGCCAGGGGGCACCTACGAGCAGTACTTC. This encodes CASSEEAPGGTYEQYF.

This rearrangement joins TRBV7-9 to TRBJ1-1, with a tentative D call TRBD1 (6 bases). In germline, CDR1 is SEHNR, CDR2 FQNEAQ (reference sequence). The V gene lost 6 bases and the J gene lost 4 bases, with 12 bases spanning the gap. CDR3 length: 13 residues. The CDR3: CASSSGGVTEAFF. DNA for the CDR3: TGTGCCAGCAGTTCGGGGGGCGTCACTGAAGCTTTCTTT. The complete variable domain, with remaining parts taken from reference TRBV7-9 and TRBJ1-1, reads DTGVSQNPRHKITKRGQNVTFRCDPISEHNRLYWYRQTLGQGPEFLTYFQNEAQLEKSRLLSDRFSAERPKGSFSTLEIQRTEQGDSAMYLCASSSGGVTEAFFGQGTRLTVV.

The rearrangement uses TRBV19 and TRBJ2-5; D might be TRBD2 (6 bases). CDR1 and CDR2 from the germline V gene are LNHDA and SQIVND (reference sequence). The V and J ends lost 6 bases and 3 bases respectively, with 17 bases between them. The CDR3 is 15 amino acids. The CDR3 DNA reads TGTGCCAGTAGCCGACTAGAACAGGTCGAAGAGACCCAGTACTTC. It is translated as CASSRLEQVEETQYF.

The sample holds one count of this clone. The chain recombines TRBV3-1 (or the pseudogene TRBV3-2) with TRBJ2-5; D is possibly TRBD2 (5 bases). Trimming removed 4 bases at V and 3 bases at J, with 15 bases between. Germline assignment: CDR1 LGHDT and CDR2 YNNKEL (reference sequence). CDR3 length equals 15 residues. The CDR3 is CASSLRRGDEETQYF. CDR3 coding DNA: TGTGCCAGCAGCCTACGACGGGGAGACGAAGAGACCCAGTACTTC.

The rearrangement uses TRBV2 and TRBJ1-2, with no clear D. Trimming left V 5 bases short and J 5 bases short, with 15 bases between. The length of the CDR3 is 14 residues. Germline V gene data show CDR1 as SNHLY and CDR2 as FYNNEI. The CDR3 region has the DNA TGTGCCAGCAGTCTAGATCGAAAAACTTATGGCTACACCTTC. It translates to CASSLDRKTYGYTF. Full variable domain (remainder filled in from reference TRBV2 and TRBJ1-2): EPEVTQTPSHQVTQMGQEVILRCVPISNHLYFYWYRQILGQKVEFLVSFYNNEISEKSEIFDDQFSVERPDGSNFTLKIRSTKLEDSAMYFCASSLDRKTYGYTFGSGTRLTVV.

CDR3 residues: CASSLGDRGQPQHF. The CDR3 DNA is TGTGCCAGCAGCTTGGGGGACAGGGGTCAGCCCCAGCATTTT. This chain connects TRBV5-5 to TRBJ1-5; 10 nucleotides line up with TRBD1. This CDR3 has 14 amino acids. The germline gives CDR1 SGHKS, CDR2 YYEKEE (reference sequence). Trimming at V came to 0 bases and at J to 6 bases, leaving 0 bases not matched to a gene. Combining the CDR3 with reference TRBV5-5 and TRBJ1-5 gives the whole variable domain DAGVTQSPTHLIKTRGQQVTLRCSPISGHKSVSWYQQVLGQGPQFIFQYYEKEERGRGNFPDRFSARQFPNYSSELNVNALLLGDSALYLCASSLGDRGQPQHFGDGTRLSIL.

The chain couples TRBV29-1 to TRBJ2-1; D is unclear. V lost 4 bases to trimming and J lost 6 bases, with 4 bases between them. Germline lookup yields CDR1 SQVTM and CDR2 ANQGSEA. The CDR3 extends over 10 amino acids. The CDR3 reads CSVVGNEQFF. The CDR3, as DNA: TGCAGCGTTGTCGGCAATGAGCAGTTCTTC.

This clone came up once. The chain has TRBV11-2 and TRBJ2-1; 8 positions agree with TRBD2. Germline V CDR1 and CDR2: SGHAT, FQNNGV. Trimming cost V 6 bases and J 7 bases; bases outside gene matches: 5. CDR3 size: 13 residues. The CDR3 sequence is CASSGLARNEQFF. CDR3 sequence (DNA): TGTGCCAGCAGTGGACTAGCTCGGAATGAGCAGTTCTTC. The entire variable domain, with the rest obtained from reference TRBV11-2 and TRBJ2-1, is as follows: EAGVAQSPRYKIIEKRQSVAFWCNPISGHATLYWYQQILGQGPKLLIQFQNNGVVDDSQLPKDRFSAERLKGVDSTLKIQPAKLEDSAVYLCASSGLARNEQFFGPGTRLTVL.

The chain couples TRBV10-3 to TRBJ2-1; 13 bases are shared with TRBD2. The junction had 8 bases not matched to a gene; V was cut back by 8 bases and J by 7 bases. CDR1 is ENHRY and CDR2 is SYGVKD in the germline V gene. The CDR3 loop spans 15 amino acids. The CDR3: CAIGERTSGRNEQFF. In DNA form, the CDR3 reads TGTGCCATCGGCGAACGGACTAGCGGGAGAAATGAGCAGTTCTTC.

The chain links TRBV6-5 to TRBJ2-5; TRBD2 matches 10 bases. Germline CDR1 is MNHEY and CDR2 is SVGAGI. V was clipped by 5 bases and J by 0 bases; unmatched bases: 3. This CDR3 region has 15 residues. The CDR3 spells CASSLAGAYQETQYF. Here the CDR3 DNA reads TGTGCCAGCAGTCTAGCGGGGGCCTACCAAGAGACCCAGTACTTC.

The chain uses TRBV30 and TRBJ1-1; D uncertain. The CDR3 totals 13 residues. Germline values: CDR1 GTSNPN, CDR2 SVGIG (reference sequence). Trimming left V 1 base short and J 1 base short, with 7 bases between. The CDR3 coding sequence is TGTGCCTGGAGTGGTACAGAGAACACTGAAGCTTTCTTT. Its protein is CAWSGTENTEAFF. Full variable domain (rest looked up from reference TRBV30 and TRBJ1-1): SQTIHQWPATLVQPVGSPLSLECTVEGTSNPNLYWYRQAAGRGLQLLFYSVGIGQISSEVPQNLSASRPQDRQFILSSKKLLLSDSGFYLCAWSGTENTEAFFGQGTRLTVV.

This chain uses TRBV6-2 or TRBV6-3 with TRBJ1-5; unclear D gene. V lost 4 bases to trimming and J lost 3 bases, with 10 bases between them. This CDR3 region has 14 residues. Germline CDR1 is MNHEY and CDR2 is SVGEGT. The CDR3 bases are TGTGCCAGCAGTTTAACCGGGAACAATCAGCCCCAGCATTTT. As protein: CASSLTGNNQPQHF.

This chain links TRBV2 with TRBJ1-2; no firm D call. Deletions cut 1 base from V and 3 bases from J, with 12 bases between. The CDR3 length is 15 residues. CDR1 and CDR2 (germline): SNHLY, FYNNEI. CDR3 nucleotides: TGTGCCAGCAGTGAAGGATACGGAGCGGACTATGGCTACACCTTC. It encodes CASSEGYGADYGYTF. The entire variable domain, with the rest obtained from reference TRBV2 and TRBJ1-2, is as follows: EPEVTQTPSHQVTQMGQEVILRCVPISNHLYFYWYRQILGQKVEFLVSFYNNEISEKSEIFDDQFSVERPDGSNFTLKIRSTKLEDSAMYFCASSEGYGADYGYTFGSGTRLTVV.

The chain carries TRBV7-2 and TRBJ2-7, with 9 bases lining up with TRBD2. CDR1 is SGHTA and CDR2 is FQGNSA in the germline V gene. This CDR3 has 14 residues. V lost 5 bases and J lost 7; bases outside the gene matches: 9. CDR3 nucleotide sequence: TGTGCCAGCAGCACTACCCGACTAGCGGAAGAGCAGTACTTC. Protein sequence: CASSTTRLAEEQYF.

The chain uses TRBV11-2 and TRBJ2-3; 8 nucleotides align to TRBD2. The CDR3 extends over 17 amino acids. Losses at the gene ends were 5 bases for V and 4 bases for J; bases not matched to a gene: 14. Germline V gene data show CDR1 as SGHAT and CDR2 as FQNNGV. CDR3 residues: CASSRTGAGVSPDTQYF. DNA of the CDR3: TGTGCCAGCAGCCGTACCGGAGCGGGAGTGAGTCCAGATACGCAGTATTTT.

This clone has more than one count but fewer than ten. The chain joins TRBV21-1 to TRBJ1-2; the table's TRBD1 call for D was not verified on the DNA. TRBV21-1 is tagged as a pseudogene. This CDR3 has 13 amino acids. As DNA, the CDR3 is TGTGCCAGCAGCAAACGGACAGCCTATGGCTACACCTTC. Its protein is CASSKRTAYGYTF.

The V and J genes are TRBV12-3 or TRBV12-4 and TRBJ2-7, with D uncertain. This CDR3 is 13 amino acids long. V lost 3 bases and J lost 5, with 11 bases in between. The CDR3 loop is CASSLSSRDEQYF. The CDR3 nucleotides are TGTGCCAGCAGTTTGTCTAGTCGTGACGAGCAGTACTTC.